What follows describes a single TCR beta chain. Its antigen is unidentified. This record belongs to a study of blood T cells in healthy people across ages. Notes on the study in general: Older individuals had lower TCR beta diversity per million T cells (the decline was roughly linear). Strong correlation was found linking TCR beta diversity to naive T cell percentage. Unknown donor CMV status possibly confounded expanded clonotype changes.

Germline V gives CDR1 DFQATT, CDR2 SNEGSKA (reference sequence). The length of the CDR3 is 14 residues. V lost 1 base and J 2 bases, leaving 10 bases between the germline ends. Combining a sample-barcoded 5' primer with a J-beta primer mix, a second PCR ran for about 6 to 11 cycles. At least 2.5 million CDR3-containing paired-end reads were obtained per sample. In TCRdb, the 5' RACE reads were re-called with MiXCR into one record per CDR3 protein. The table shows 1.8 million or so distinct CDR3 sequences, with about two fifths occurring only once. The source material was blood. J is TRBJ2-3 and V is TRBV20-1; weak D call: TRBD2 (6 bases). The TCR comes from a human donor in good health. The CDR3 DNA follows: TGCAGTGCTAGAGTTCGGGGGTACACAGATACGCAGTATTTT. It is translated as CSARVRGYTDTQYF.